This T cell receptor beta chain was sequenced during a study of blood T cells in healthy people across ages. Whole-study context: Capture via template switching afforded approximately one barcoded beta molecule per two T cells.

Researchers collected 9.5 to 10 milliliters of peripheral blood from every single donor. The CDR3 consists of 16 residues. Germline V gene data show CDR1 as MNHNY and CDR2 as SVGAGI (reference sequence). V gave up 2 bases and J gave up 1 base, with 14 bases separating them. Then a second PCR, running roughly 6 to 12 cycles, was carried out with a sample-barcoded 5' primer and a J-beta primer mix. Each CDR3 protein is one row after TCRdb ran MiXCR on the 5' RACE reads. The sample has about 1,800,000 distinct CDR3 sequences; about 28% are singletons. The source is a woman aged 25 to 45 in good health. The rearrangement links TRBV6-6 to TRBJ2-5, with D possibly matching TRBD2 (6 bases). Input material: blood. The CDR3 bases are TGTGCCAGCAGTTACCCCCAGGGCGGGGCCCAAGAGACCCAGTACTTC. Its protein product is CASSYPQGGAQETQYF.